This TCR beta chain was sequenced in a study of blood T cell repertoires in COVID-19. Study background: From the United States, Italy and Spain came samples of acute and convalescent COVID-19. T cells, B-cell-depleted T cells, or PBMCs supplied cDNA or gDNA.

Per the authors' pipeline: From reference gene primer amplification, estimates of nucleated cell counts were derived. This table comes from immunoSEQ multiplex PCR, and its TCRdb copy is limited to in-frame clones, with some not included. The V and J calls and clone size were taken over from that table, and D and trimming were inferred from the DNA. The table lists about 62,000 clones, around four fifths of them singletons, with roughly 20% in the top ten. Specimen: peripheral blood. The clonotype originates from a woman aged 80 or over with active or convalescent COVID-19.

CDR3 region: CASSHTPDTLNYGYTF. For the CDR3, the DNA is TGTGCCAGCAGCCATACCCCGGACACGCTAAACTATGGCTACACCTTC. This chain joins TRBV7-8 and TRBJ1-2, with D perhaps matching TRBD1 (5 bases). Between the trimmed V and J ends, which lost 5 bases and 2 bases, there was a span of 18 bases. This CDR3 region has 16 residues. The germline V gene has CDR1 SGHVS and CDR2 FQNEAQ.